The rows below give T cell receptor beta chains drawn from one sample of a study of regulatory and conventional T cells in RAG deficiency. Method: immunoSEQ multiplex PCR; TCRdb's copy keeps in-frame clones and lacks some. The sample includes tens of thousands of clones, 89% of them seen just once. These data also formed part of another study, on regulatory T cells.

The sequenced sample was CD8+ T cells sorted from blood. The receptors here all came from a human donor in good health. Both conserved end residues are part of each CDR3. D genes are given only for firm matches. Clone size appears in some rows only: once, few, many, or a class for an expanded clone.

j_call,clone_size,d_call,v_call,cdr3_nt,cdr3_aa
TRBJ2-3,.,TRBD1,TRBV27,TGTGCCAGCAGTCCGGGGACAGGGGTTAACACAGATACGCAGTATTTT,CASSPGTGVNTDTQYF
TRBJ2-7,.,TRBD2,TRBV27,TGTGCCAGCAGTTTGGGAGGGAGCTCCTACGAGCAGTACTTC,CASSLGGSSYEQYF
TRBJ2-1,once,TRBD1,TRBV7-9,TGTGCCAGCAGCTCAACGGACAGGGGGCGTTTGAAAAATGAGCAGTTCTTC,CASSSTDRGRLKNEQFF
TRBJ2-7,once,.,TRBV15,TGTGCCACCAGCAGAGATCAAGGGTTGGATTCCTACGAGCAGTACTTC,CATSRDQGLDSYEQYF
TRBJ1-6,.,.,TRBV27,TGTGCCAGCAGTGCGGGACGGACGTATAATTCACCCCTCCACTTT,CASSAGRTYNSPLHF
TRBJ1-6,.,.,TRBV9,TGTGCCAGCAGCGTTGAGGGGTTGGGGGTCGCCTATAATTCACCCCTCCACTTT,CASSVEGLGVAYNSPLHF
TRBJ2-3,.,TRBD2,TRBV5-1,TGCGCCAGCAGCGACGGCCGACTACTAGCGGGAGTCACAGATACGCAGTATTTT,CASSDGRLLAGVTDTQYF
TRBJ2-1,once,.,TRBV5-6,TGTGCCAGCAGCTTGTGGGACAATGAGCAGTTCTTC,CASSLWDNEQFF
TRBJ2-3,.,.,TRBV2,TGTGCCAGCAGTGAATTGGGGGGTTCTACAGATACGCAGTATTTT,CASSELGGSTDTQYF
TRBJ2-2,.,TRBD2,TRBV18,TGTGCCAGCTCACCGGGGGGGAGTTCGAACACCGGGGAGCTGTTTTTT,CASSPGGSSNTGELFF
TRBJ1-3,.,.,TRBV9,TGTGCCAGCAGCCACAGTAAATCGCAGACTGGAAACACCATATATTTT,CASSHSKSQTGNTIYF
TRBJ1-2,.,.,TRBV6-1,TGTGCCGGCAGGGGACAAAGCGCCCTTAACTATGGCTACACCTTC,CAGRGQSALNYGYTF
TRBJ2-3,.,TRBD2,TRBV9,TGTGCCAGCAGCGTAAGGGCTAGCGGCCCCATCGATACGCAGTATTTT,CASSVRASGPIDTQYF
TRBJ2-7,.,.,TRBV30,TGTGCCTGGAGTGTAGACAGAGCCTACGAGCAGTACTTC,CAWSVDRAYEQYF
TRBJ1-1,.,.,TRBV30,TGTGCCTGGAGGAAGGAGCCGGCTGAAGCTTTCTTT,CAWRKEPAEAFF
TRBJ2-1,.,TRBD2,TRBV7-9,TGTGCCAGCAGCTTAGAATCCAGCGGGAGTATCCTCGATGAGCAGTTCTTC,CASSLESSGSILDEQFF